Presented here are 23 T cell receptor beta chains from one specimen sequenced in a study of cytomegalovirus exposure and HLA in healthy donors. TCRdb's table, derived via immunoSEQ multiplex PCR, lists solely in-frame clones and lacks some. Seen here are under 250,000 clones, around nine tenths observed once, and the top ten hold roughly 2%. The sample comprised PBMCs. These receptors all stem from a woman between 18 and 29 years old in good health and CMV-seropositive.

V and J are TRBV28 and TRBJ1-4; D perhaps matches TRBD1 (6 bases). The CDR3 is 18 amino acids. Germline loops: CDR1 MDHEN, CDR2 SYDVKM. Trimming stripped 7 bases from V and 7 bases from J, with 28 bases between. In DNA form, the CDR3 reads TGTGCCAGCACCGACGGAAGGCAGGGGATTGCTTCTACTGAAAAACTGTTTTTT. Translating it yields CASTDGRQGIASTEKLFF.

The chain links TRBV2 to TRBJ2-1; 9 nucleotides line up with TRBD1. Germline V lookup: CDR1 SNHLY, CDR2 FYNNEI. The CDR3 extends over 14 amino acids. J was trimmed by 2 bases and V by 6 bases; bases with no gene match: 2. In DNA form, the CDR3 reads TGTGCCAGCAGGGGACAGGGCACCTACAATGAGCAGTTCTTC. It translates to CASRGQGTYNEQFF.

The rearrangement joins TRBV27 to TRBJ2-1; the D gene is possibly TRBD2 (5 bases). Germline CDR1 is MNHEY and CDR2 is SMNVEV (reference sequence). V was clipped by 3 bases and J by 7 bases, with 16 bases between them. CDR3 length equals 15 residues. CDR3 DNA: TGTGCCAGCAGTTTTCGGCCCCCCCCGGGGAATGAGCAGTTCTTC. This gives the protein CASSFRPPPGNEQFF.

This clone has just a few counts. The chain employs TRBV28 and TRBJ1-1, with D perhaps TRBD1 (6 bases). The CDR3 totals 13 residues. Looked up from germline, CDR1 is MDHEN and CDR2 is SYDVKM. Deletions cut 5 bases from V and 1 base from J, with 8 bases between. CDR3 residues: CASSLGQNTEAFF. The DNA for the CDR3 is TGTGCCAGCAGTCTGGGACAGAACACTGAAGCTTTCTTT.

This clone showed up just a few times. The CDR3: CASSLDRVTQYF. Written as DNA, the CDR3 is TGTGCCAGCAGCTTGGATCGGGTGACCCAGTACTTC. The chain links TRBV13 to TRBJ2-5, with D uncertain. The V end lost 3 bases, the J end lost 7 bases, and 9 bases lay between the germline ends. The CDR3 runs 12 residues. Germline V gives CDR1 PRHDT, CDR2 FYEKMQ (reference sequence).

The chain combines TRBV5-1 with TRBJ2-7; 12 bases are a match to TRBD2. The trim removed 5 bases at V and 2 bases at J, leaving 2 bases unmatched. This CDR3 comprises 14 residues. The germline CDR1 and CDR2 sequences are SGHRS and YFSETQ. The CDR3 nucleotides are TGCGCCAGCAGGGGGACTAGCGGGCCCTACGAGCAGTACTTC. It specifies CASRGTSGPYEQYF.

The genes are TRBV6-5 and TRBJ2-7; weak D call: TRBD2 (5 bases). This CDR3 is 15 amino acids long. The V gene's germline CDR1 is MNHEY and CDR2 SVGAGI. V gave up 0 bases and J gave up 5 bases, with 14 bases separating them. DNA of the CDR3: TGTGCCAGCAGTTACTCGTCCGACCTAGCCAACGAGCAGTACTTC. Translation gives CASSYSSDLANEQYF.

This chain joins TRBV4-1 and TRBJ1-3; D remains ambiguous. Germline assignment: CDR1 MGHRA and CDR2 YSYEKL. The CDR3 is 15 amino acids. V shed 2 bases and J shed 3 bases, with 11 bases lying between them. The CDR3 is CASSQFLRVGNTIYF. The CDR3 coding sequence is TGCGCCAGCAGCCAATTTCTCCGCGTTGGAAACACCATATATTTT.

The chain carries TRBV5-4 and TRBJ2-1; 13 nucleotides match TRBD2. CDR1 is SGHNT and CDR2 is YYREEE in the germline V gene (reference sequence). Germline trimming cut 4 bases from V and 11 bases from J; bases unmatched to any gene: 15. This CDR3 comprises 17 residues. Here the CDR3 reads CASSPGGWTSGSLQQFF. DNA for the CDR3: TGTGCCAGCAGCCCGGGCGGGTGGACTAGCGGGAGCTTGCAGCAGTTCTTC.

The V and J genes are TRBV27 and TRBJ2-7; the match to TRBD1 covers 9 bases. Trimming at V came to 2 bases and at J to 7 bases, leaving 12 bases not matched to a gene. This CDR3 has 16 amino acids. CDR1 MNHEY and CDR2 SMNVEV come from the germline V gene (reference sequence). CDR3 residues: CASSLISLRDREEQYF. CDR3 nucleotide sequence: TGTGCCAGCAGTTTAATCTCGCTCCGGGACAGGGAAGAGCAGTACTTC.

The chain recombines TRBV28 with TRBJ2-4, with 10 bases lining up with TRBD2. Looked up from germline, CDR1 is MDHEN and CDR2 is SYDVKM. CDR3 length equals 16 residues. The junction had 7 bases not matched to a gene; V was cut back by 2 bases and J by 6 bases. In DNA, the CDR3 is TGTGCCAGCAGTTTACGGCTAGCGGGAGCCGGAAACATTCAGTACTTC. It translates to CASSLRLAGAGNIQYF.

This clone was seen only a few times. The V and J genes are TRBV4-1 and TRBJ1-2; possibly TRBD1 for D (5 bases). Germline V lookup: CDR1 MGHRA, CDR2 YSYEKL. V was clipped by 5 bases and J by 5 bases, with 12 bases between them. The CDR3 has 13 amino acids. The CDR3 sequence is CASSDSLLYGYTF. CDR3 bases: TGCGCCAGCAGCGACAGCCTGCTATATGGCTACACCTTC.

The J gene is TRBJ2-2, the V gene TRBV7-9; TRBD1 might be the D (6 bases). This CDR3 is built from 15 residues. The germline CDR1 and CDR2 sequences are SEHNR and FQNEAQ (reference sequence). Trimming left V 4 bases short and J 1 base short, with 10 bases between. The CDR3 reads CASSYRTENTGELFF. CDR3 nucleotide sequence: TGTGCCAGCAGCTACCGGACAGAGAACACCGGGGAGCTGTTTTTT.

The chain is built from TRBV11-2 and TRBJ2-1; D remains ambiguous. The CDR3 contains 15 residues. CDR1 SGHAT and CDR2 FQNNGV come from the germline V gene. The ends were cut back, 2 bases at V and 6 bases at J, with 14 bases in the middle. CDR3 region: CASSLLAFVANEQFF. CDR3 nucleotide sequence: TGTGCCAGCAGCTTATTGGCTTTTGTGGCCAATGAGCAGTTCTTC.

The CDR3 bases are TGTGCCAGCAGTTTGGACGGGGTGGCAGATACGCAGTATTTT. Protein sequence: CASSLDGVADTQYF. V usage is TRBV28 and J usage is TRBJ2-3; a possible D gene is TRBD2 (5 bases). CDR3 length equals 14 residues. V lost 3 bases and J 4 bases, leaving 11 bases between the germline ends. CDR1 and CDR2 (germline): MDHEN, SYDVKM.

This clone was seen a single time. This chain joins TRBV7-9 and TRBJ1-1; D perhaps matches TRBD1 (6 bases). Trimming took off 5 bases at V and 1 base at J, with 23 bases between the two ends. Per germline, CDR1 SEHNR and CDR2 FQNEAQ (reference sequence). The CDR3 is 18 amino acids. The CDR3 sequence is CASSPMKAMGARNTEAFF. DNA for the CDR3: TGTGCCAGCAGCCCCATGAAAGCGATGGGGGCGAGGAACACTGAAGCTTTCTTT.

The chain employs TRBV29-1 and TRBJ2-7, with TRBD1 as a possible D gene (8 bases). Trimming pared 4 bases from V and 2 bases from J, leaving 12 bases between. The germline V gene encodes CDR1 SQVTM and CDR2 ANQGSEA. There are 13 residues in the CDR3. The CDR3 DNA reads as TGCAGCGTTGGGACAGGGAGGGCCTACGAGCAGTACTTC. It translates to CSVGTGRAYEQYF.

This chain connects TRBV30 to TRBJ1-1, with a tentative D call TRBD1 (5 bases). This CDR3 is 11 amino acids long. Germline V gene data show CDR1 as GTSNPN and CDR2 as SVGIG (reference sequence). Trimming removed 5 bases from V and 8 bases from J, with 12 bases in between. This CDR3 is CAWGGVSEAFF. CDR3 coding DNA: TGTGCCTGGGGGGGGGTTTCGGAAGCTTTCTTT.

The chain is built from TRBV7-9 and TRBJ1-2; 8 bases are shared with TRBD1. This CDR3 has 13 residues. V lost 4 bases and J lost 7; bases outside the gene matches: 5. Germline-derived CDR1 and CDR2 are SEHNR and FQNEAQ (reference sequence). This chain's CDR3 is CASSSPTGGGYTF. The DNA of the CDR3 is TGTGCCAGCAGCTCCCCCACAGGGGGTGGCTACACCTTC.

This clone was recorded once. This chain connects TRBV27 to TRBJ1-5, with 8 bases identical to TRBD1. The CDR3 is made up of 14 amino acids. Looked up from germline, CDR1 is MNHEY and CDR2 is SMNVEV (reference sequence). The ends lost 6 bases at V and 7 bases at J; junction bases unmatched: 8. Written as DNA, the CDR3 is TGTGCCAGCAGCCACAGGGGACAGGACCAGCCCCAGCATTTT. It codes for CASSHRGQDQPQHF.

The CDR3 nucleotides are TGTGCCAGCAGCCTTACCCCTCTTAGCGGGGTCTACGAGCAGTACTTC. This codes for CASSLTPLSGVYEQYF. The genes are TRBV14 and TRBJ2-7; 8 bases fit TRBD2. Looked up from germline, CDR1 is SGHDN and CDR2 is FVKESK. The CDR3 runs 16 residues. V lost 4 bases, J lost 3 bases, and 11 bases stayed unmatched.

This clone was observed a few times. The chain links TRBV15 to TRBJ1-2; 7 nucleotides match TRBD1. After removal of 0 bases from V and 2 bases from J, the junction contained 6 bases not matched to a gene. The CDR3 consists of 16 residues. The germline CDR1 and CDR2 sequences are LNHNV and YYDKDF (reference sequence). The CDR3 protein is CATSREYRGFNYGYTF. CDR3 DNA: TGTGCCACCAGCAGAGAATACAGGGGATTCAACTATGGCTACACCTTC.

The gene calls are TRBV10-1 and TRBJ2-2; TRBD1 might be the D (5 bases). The V end was cut by 1 base, the J end by 3 bases, with 18 bases between. The V gene's germline CDR1 is WNHNN and CDR2 SYGVQD (reference sequence). The CDR3 loop spans 18 amino acids. This CDR3 reads CASSEFWARKGHTGELFF. The CDR3 DNA reads TGCGCCAGCAGTGAGTTCTGGGCCAGAAAGGGGCACACCGGGGAGCTGTTTTTT.